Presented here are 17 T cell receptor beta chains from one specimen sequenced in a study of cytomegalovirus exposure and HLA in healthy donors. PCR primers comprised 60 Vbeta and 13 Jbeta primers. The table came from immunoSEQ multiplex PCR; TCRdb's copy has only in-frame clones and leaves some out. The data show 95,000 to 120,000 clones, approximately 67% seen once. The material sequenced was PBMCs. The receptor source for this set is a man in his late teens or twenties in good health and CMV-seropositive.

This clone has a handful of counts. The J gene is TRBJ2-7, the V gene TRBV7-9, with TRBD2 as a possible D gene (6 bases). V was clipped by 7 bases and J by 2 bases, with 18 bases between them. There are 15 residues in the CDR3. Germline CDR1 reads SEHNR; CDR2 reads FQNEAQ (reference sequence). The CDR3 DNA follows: TGTGCCAGCATCCCGAACGGGGGAAAACCCTACGAGCAGTACTTC. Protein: CASIPNGGKPYEQYF.

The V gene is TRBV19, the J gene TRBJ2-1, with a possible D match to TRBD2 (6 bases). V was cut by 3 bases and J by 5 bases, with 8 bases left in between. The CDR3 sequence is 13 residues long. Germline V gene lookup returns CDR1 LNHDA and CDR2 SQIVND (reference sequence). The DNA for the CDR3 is TGTGCCAGTAGTATCGGGAGTCACAATGAGCAGTTCTTC. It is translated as CASSIGSHNEQFF. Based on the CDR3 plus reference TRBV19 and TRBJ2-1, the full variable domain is DGGITQSPKYLFRKEGQNVTLSCEQNLNHDAMYWYRQDPGQGLRLIYYSQIVNDFQKGDIAEGYSVSREKKESFPLTVTSAQKNPTAFYLCASSIGSHNEQFFGPGTRLTVL.

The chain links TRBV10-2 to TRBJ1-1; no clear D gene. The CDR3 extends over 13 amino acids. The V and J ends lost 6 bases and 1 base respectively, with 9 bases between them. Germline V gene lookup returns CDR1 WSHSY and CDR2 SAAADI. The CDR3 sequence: CASSRAGNTEAFF. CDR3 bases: TGCGCCAGCAGCCGTGCAGGGAACACTGAAGCTTTCTTT.

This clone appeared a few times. CDR3 amino acids: CASSYGGGLYEQYF. The CDR3 bases are TGTGCCAGCAGTTACGGGGGGGGGCTCTACGAGCAGTACTTC. This chain links TRBV6-5 with TRBJ2-7; D is possibly TRBD2 (7 bases). Germline CDR1 and CDR2: MNHEY and SVGAGI. The CDR3 is made up of 14 amino acids. The V end lost 2 bases, the J end lost 3 bases, and 11 bases lay between the germline ends.

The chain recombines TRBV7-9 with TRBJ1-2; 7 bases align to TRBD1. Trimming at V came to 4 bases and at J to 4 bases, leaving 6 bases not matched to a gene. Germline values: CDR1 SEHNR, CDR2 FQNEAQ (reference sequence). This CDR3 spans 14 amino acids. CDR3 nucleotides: TGTGCCAGCAGCTCACAACAGGGGATCTATGGCTACACCTTC. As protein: CASSSQQGIYGYTF.

In DNA form, the CDR3 reads TGTGCCAGCAGCCCCGACAGGGGGCCCTACGAGCAGTACTTC. Translation: CASSPDRGPYEQYF. The chain combines TRBV12-1 with TRBJ2-7; TRBD1, as called in the table, went unchecked against the DNA. TRBV12-1 has pseudogene status. This CDR3 has 14 amino acids.

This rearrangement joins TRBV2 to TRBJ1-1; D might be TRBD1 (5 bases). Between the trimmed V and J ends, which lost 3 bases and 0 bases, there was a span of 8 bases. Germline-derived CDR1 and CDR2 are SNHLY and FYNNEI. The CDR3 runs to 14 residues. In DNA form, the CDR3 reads TGTGCCAGCAGTGACGACAGATTGAACACTGAAGCTTTCTTT. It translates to CASSDDRLNTEAFF.

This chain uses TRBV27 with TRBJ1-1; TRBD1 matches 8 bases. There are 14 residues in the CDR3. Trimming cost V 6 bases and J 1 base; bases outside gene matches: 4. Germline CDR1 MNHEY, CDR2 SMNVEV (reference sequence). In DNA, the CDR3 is TGTGCCAGCAGCGACAGGGGTGGGAACACTGAAGCTTTCTTT. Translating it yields CASSDRGGNTEAFF.

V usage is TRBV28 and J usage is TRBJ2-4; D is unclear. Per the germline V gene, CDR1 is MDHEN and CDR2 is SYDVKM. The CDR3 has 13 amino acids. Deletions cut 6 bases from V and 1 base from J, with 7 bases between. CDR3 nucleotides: TGTGCCAGCAGACTGCGGGCCAAAAACATTCAGTACTTC. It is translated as CASRLRAKNIQYF.

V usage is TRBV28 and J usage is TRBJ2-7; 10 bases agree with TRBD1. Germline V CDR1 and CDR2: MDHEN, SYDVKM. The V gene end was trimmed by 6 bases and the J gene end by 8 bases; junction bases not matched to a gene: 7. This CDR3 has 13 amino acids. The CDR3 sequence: CASRRGQGEKQYF. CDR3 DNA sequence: TGTGCCAGCAGAAGAGGACAGGGGGAAAAGCAGTACTTC.

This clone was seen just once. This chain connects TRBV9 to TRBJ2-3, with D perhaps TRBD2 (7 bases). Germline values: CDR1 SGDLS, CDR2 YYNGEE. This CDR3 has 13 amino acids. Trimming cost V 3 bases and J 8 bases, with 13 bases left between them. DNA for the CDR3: TGTGCCAGCAGCGCCTCAGGGGAGGGTACGCAGTATTTT. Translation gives CASSASGEGTQYF.

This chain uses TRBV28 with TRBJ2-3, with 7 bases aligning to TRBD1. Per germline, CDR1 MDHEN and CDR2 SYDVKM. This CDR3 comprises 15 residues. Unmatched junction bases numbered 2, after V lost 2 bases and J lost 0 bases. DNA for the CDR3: TGTGCCAGCAGTTTAAGGGGGCTCAGCACAGATACGCAGTATTTT. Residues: CASSLRGLSTDTQYF.

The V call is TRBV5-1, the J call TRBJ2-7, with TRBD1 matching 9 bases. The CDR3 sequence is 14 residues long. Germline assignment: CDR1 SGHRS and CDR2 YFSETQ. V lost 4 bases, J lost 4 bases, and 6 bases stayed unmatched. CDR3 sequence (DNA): TGCGCCAGCAGCGGGGGACAGGGACGGTACGAGCAGTACTTC. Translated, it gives CASSGGQGRYEQYF.

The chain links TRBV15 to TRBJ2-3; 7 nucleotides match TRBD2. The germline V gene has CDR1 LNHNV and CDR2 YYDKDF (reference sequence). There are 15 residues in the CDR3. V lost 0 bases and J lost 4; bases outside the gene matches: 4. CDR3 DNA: TGTGCCACCAGCAGAGATCGGGCGGGGGCAGATACGCAGTATTTT. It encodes CATSRDRAGADTQYF.

CDR3 residues: CASSSGTGVDYGYTF. In DNA form, the CDR3 reads TGTGCCAGCAGCTCAGGGACAGGGGTAGATTATGGCTACACCTTC. The chain carries TRBV13 and TRBJ1-2, with TRBD1 identical over 10 bases. Trimming at V came to 4 bases and at J to 5 bases, leaving 7 bases not matched to a gene. The CDR3 runs to 15 residues. Germline-derived CDR1 and CDR2 are PRHDT and FYEKMQ (reference sequence).

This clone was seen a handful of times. Written as DNA, the CDR3 is TGTGCCAGCAGCCGGAGGGACAGGAGCTCCTACGAGCAGTACGTC. Encoded protein: CASSRRDRSSYEQYV. J is TRBJ2-7 and V is TRBV5-8; 8 positions match TRBD1. The V gene end was trimmed by 4 bases and the J gene end by 0 bases; junction bases not matched to a gene: 6. This CDR3 region has 15 residues. Germline assignment: CDR1 SGHTS and CDR2 YDEGEE.

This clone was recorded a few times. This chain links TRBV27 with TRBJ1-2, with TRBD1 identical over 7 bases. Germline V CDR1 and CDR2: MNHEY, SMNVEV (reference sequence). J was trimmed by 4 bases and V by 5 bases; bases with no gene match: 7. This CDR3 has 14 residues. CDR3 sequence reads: CASSPIQGIYGYTF. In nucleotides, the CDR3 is TGTGCCAGCAGTCCGATACAGGGGATCTATGGCTACACCTTC.